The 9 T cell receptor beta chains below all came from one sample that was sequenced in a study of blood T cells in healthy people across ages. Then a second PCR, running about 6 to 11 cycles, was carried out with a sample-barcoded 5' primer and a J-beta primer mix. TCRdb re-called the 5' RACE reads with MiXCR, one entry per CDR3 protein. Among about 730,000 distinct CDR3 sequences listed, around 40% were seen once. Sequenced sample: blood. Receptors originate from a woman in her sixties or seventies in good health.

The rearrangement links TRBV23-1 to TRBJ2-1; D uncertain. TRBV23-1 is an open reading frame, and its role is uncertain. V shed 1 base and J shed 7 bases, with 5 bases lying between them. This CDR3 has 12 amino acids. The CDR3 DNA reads TGCGCCAGCAGTCAATGGAAGAATGAGCAGTTCTTC. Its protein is CASSQWKNEQFF.

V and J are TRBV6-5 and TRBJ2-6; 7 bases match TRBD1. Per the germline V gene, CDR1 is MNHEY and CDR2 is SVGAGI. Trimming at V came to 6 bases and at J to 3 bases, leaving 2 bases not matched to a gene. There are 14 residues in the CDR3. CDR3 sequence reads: CASSQGVGANVLTF. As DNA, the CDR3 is TGTGCCAGCAGCCAGGGGGTTGGGGCCAACGTCCTGACTTTC.

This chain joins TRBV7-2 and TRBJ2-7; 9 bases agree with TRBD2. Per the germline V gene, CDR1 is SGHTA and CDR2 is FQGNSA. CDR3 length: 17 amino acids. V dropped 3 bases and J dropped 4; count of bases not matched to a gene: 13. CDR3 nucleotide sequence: TGTGCCAGCAGCTTTAAGAGCGGGAGGACGAAGGGGTACGAGCAGTACTTC. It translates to CASSFKSGRTKGYEQYF.

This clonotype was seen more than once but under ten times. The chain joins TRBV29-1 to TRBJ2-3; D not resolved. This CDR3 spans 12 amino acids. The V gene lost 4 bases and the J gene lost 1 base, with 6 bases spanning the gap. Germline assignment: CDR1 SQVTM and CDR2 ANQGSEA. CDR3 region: CSVVSGTDTQYF. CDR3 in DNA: TGCAGCGTTGTGAGTGGCACAGATACGCAGTATTTT.

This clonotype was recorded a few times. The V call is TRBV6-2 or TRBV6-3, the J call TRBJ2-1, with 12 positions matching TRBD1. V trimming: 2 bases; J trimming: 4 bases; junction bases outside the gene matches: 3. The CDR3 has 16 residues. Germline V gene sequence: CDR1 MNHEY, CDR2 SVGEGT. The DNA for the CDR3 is TGTGCCAGCAGTTACCCGGGACAGGGGGCTTACAATGAGCAGTTCTTC. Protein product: CASSYPGQGAYNEQFF.

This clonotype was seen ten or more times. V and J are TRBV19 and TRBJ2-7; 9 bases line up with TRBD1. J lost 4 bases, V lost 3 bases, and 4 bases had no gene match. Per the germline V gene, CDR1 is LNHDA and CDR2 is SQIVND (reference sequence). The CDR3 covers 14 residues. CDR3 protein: CASSITGGNYEQYF. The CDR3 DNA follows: TGTGCCAGTAGTATCACAGGGGGCAATTACGAGCAGTACTTC.

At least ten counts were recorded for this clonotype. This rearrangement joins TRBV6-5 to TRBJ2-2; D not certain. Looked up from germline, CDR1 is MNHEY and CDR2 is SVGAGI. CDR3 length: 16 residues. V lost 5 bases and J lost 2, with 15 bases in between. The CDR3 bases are TGTGCCAGCAGTCGAGGTCTCCCGGGCAACACCGGGGAGCTGTTTTTT. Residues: CASSRGLPGNTGELFF.

DNA for the CDR3: TGTGCCAGCAGTCCAGGACAGGGGTTGAGCACAGATACGCAGTATTTT. Amino acids: CASSPGQGLSTDTQYF. The rearrangement links TRBV12-3 or TRBV12-4 to TRBJ2-3, with TRBD1 identical over 9 bases. J gave up 0 bases and V 5 bases, and 6 bases lay outside the gene matches. This CDR3 is built from 16 residues.

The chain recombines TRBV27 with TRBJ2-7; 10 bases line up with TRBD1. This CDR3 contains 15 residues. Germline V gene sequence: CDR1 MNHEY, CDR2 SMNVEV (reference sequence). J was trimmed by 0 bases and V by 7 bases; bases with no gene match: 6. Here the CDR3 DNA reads TGTGCCAGCAAGACCCGGGACAGGGGCTCCTACGAGCAGTACTTC. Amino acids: CASKTRDRGSYEQYF.